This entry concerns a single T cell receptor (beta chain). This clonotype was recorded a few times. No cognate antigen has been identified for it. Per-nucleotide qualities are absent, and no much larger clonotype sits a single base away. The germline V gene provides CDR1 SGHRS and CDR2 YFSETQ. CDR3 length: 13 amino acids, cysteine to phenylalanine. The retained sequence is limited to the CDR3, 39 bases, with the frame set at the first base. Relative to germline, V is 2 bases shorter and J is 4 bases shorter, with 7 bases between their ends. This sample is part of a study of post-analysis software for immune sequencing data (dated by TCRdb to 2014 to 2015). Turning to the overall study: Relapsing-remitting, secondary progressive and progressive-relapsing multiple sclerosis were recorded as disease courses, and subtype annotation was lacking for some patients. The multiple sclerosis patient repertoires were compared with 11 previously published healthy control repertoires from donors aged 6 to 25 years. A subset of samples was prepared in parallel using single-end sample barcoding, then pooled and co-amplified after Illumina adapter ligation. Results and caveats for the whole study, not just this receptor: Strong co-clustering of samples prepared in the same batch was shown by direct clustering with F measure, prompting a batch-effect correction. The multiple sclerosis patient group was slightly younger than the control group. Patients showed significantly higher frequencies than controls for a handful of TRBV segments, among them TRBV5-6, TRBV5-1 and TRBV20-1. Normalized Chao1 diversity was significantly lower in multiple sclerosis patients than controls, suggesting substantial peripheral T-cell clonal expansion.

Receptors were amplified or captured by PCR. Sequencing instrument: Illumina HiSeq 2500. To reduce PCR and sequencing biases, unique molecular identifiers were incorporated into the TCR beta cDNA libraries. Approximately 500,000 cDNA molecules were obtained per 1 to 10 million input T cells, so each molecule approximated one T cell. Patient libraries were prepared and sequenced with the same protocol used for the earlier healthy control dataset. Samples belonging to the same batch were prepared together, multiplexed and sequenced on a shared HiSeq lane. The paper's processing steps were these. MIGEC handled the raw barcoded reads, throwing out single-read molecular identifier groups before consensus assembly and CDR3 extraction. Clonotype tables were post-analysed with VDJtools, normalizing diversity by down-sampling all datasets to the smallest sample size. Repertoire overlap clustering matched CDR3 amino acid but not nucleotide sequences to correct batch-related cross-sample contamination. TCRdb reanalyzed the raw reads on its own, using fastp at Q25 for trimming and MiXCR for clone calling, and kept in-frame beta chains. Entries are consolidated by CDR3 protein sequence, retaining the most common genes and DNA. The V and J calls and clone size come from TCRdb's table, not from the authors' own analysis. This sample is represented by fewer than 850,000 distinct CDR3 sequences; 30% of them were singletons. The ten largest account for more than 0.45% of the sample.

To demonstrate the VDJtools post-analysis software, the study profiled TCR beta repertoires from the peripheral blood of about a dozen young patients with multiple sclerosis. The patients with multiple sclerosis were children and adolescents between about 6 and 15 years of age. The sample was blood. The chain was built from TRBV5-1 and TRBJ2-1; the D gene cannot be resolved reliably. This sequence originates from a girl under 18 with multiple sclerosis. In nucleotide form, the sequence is TGCGCCAGCAGCTTTAGTCCATACAATGAGCAGTTCTTC. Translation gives CASSFSPYNEQFF. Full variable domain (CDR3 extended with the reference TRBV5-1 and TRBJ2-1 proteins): KAGVTQTPRYLIKTRGQQVTLSCSPISGHRSVSWYQQTPGQGLQFLFEYFSETQRNKGNFPGRFSGRQFSNSRSEMNVSTLELGDSALYLCASSFSPYNEQFFGPGTRLTVL.